This record concerns one T cell receptor (beta chain) sequence. The clone's antigen remains unknown. No base qualities exist here, and no much larger clone lies one base off it. The cohort was made up of approximately 670 healthy bone marrow donors. All cohort members were sampled while nominally healthy, although unrecorded immune exposures were likely present. The donor was CMV seronegative and belonged to the group of roughly 330 seronegative cohort members. Every donor gave a peripheral blood sample, and the peripheral blood mononuclear cells from that sample were used for TCR beta sequencing. The Qiagen DNeasy Blood Extraction Kit was used to extract genomic DNA from the blood cell samples. CDR1 LNHNV and CDR2 YYDKDF were looked up in the germline V gene (reference sequence). Ends trimmed: V by 6 bases, J by 0 bases; bases unmatched to a gene: 12. The CDR3, cysteine through phenylalanine, is 17 amino acids long. Solely the CDR3 DNA is kept, with 51 bases framed from the first base.

The source of the sample is a study of cytomegalovirus exposure and HLA in healthy donors (dated by TCRdb to the late 2010s). Describing the broader study: An earlier analysis of several hundred of the donors reported 250 to 300 Gb of sequence data and 95 million to 130 million unique TCR beta sequences obtained from about 180 million T cells. Every discovery cohort repertoire had been produced on one sequencing platform. The study profiled the T cell repertoires of around 700 subjects by immunosequencing and related them to cytomegalovirus serostatus. In a later analysis, previously published TCR beta repertoires from 666 donors were re-analyzed and high-resolution HLA genotyping was added so that TCR occurrence patterns could be studied. Donor age, sex, ethnicity and CMV serostatus were compiled alongside the repertoire data. The study aimed to test whether signatures of past pathogen exposure could be identified by cataloging public T cell receptors. In the later analysis, no new phenotypic data were used to find candidate immune exposures; instead, reliance was placed on TCR beta sequences and their occurrence across donors. Among the roughly 400 genotyped donors, approximately 81% belonged to the genetic ancestry cluster associated with self-reported Caucasian donors. A separate validation cohort of about 110 different subjects was used in addition to the roughly 670-subject first cohort. To decide whether each TCR beta V gene segment behaved as functional or pseudogenic, an earlier analysis of approximately 620 of the donors relied on high-throughput TCR beta sequencing. High-throughput TCR immunosequencing, statistical association of individual TCRs with disease status, and machine learning were combined to predict cytomegalovirus infection status. Among over 350 genotyped donors of the cohort, an average of 235,054 unique TCR beta nucleotide sequences were sequenced per donor, about a sixth of them non-productive. An early release covering roughly 600 HLA-typed donors comprised approximately 290 gigabases of sequencing data and roughly 85 million unique TCR sequences. Typing coverage differed by locus: A, B, C, DRB1 and DQB1 were typed in roughly 620-630 donors, DQA1 in approximately 520, DPA1 in 600 to 610, and DPB1 in roughly 450. Class I and class II HLA loci were covered by the typing at four-digit resolution. Because of strong linkage in the cohort, a handful of DR-DQ haplotypes were treated as single units for association and clustering. A later genetic analysis took genome-wide SNP genotypes for about 55% of the 666 donors and used that subset as a discovery cohort. Results and caveats for the whole study, not just this receptor: An earlier analysis of approximately 590 of the donors showed that most TCR beta V segments appeared in productive rearrangements either about 90% or about 30% of the time, which broadly matched IMGT annotations. In a later analysis, HLA-associated TCR beta chains showed more clonal expansion and lower generation probabilities than non-associated chains that were equally common. Compared with the roughly 720-donor mean, donors in an Asian-associated ancestry cluster had fewer N-insertions in productive TCRs, according to a later genetic analysis. When HLA alleles, especially DR and DQ, strongly co-occurred, attributing TCR associations to individual alleles was difficult. In the study, about 150 TCR beta chains were listed as associated with cytomegalovirus. A few of the identified cytomegalovirus-associated TCR beta chains were confirmed in vitro to be specific for cytomegalovirus antigens. A later analysis associated 15,000 to 20,000 TCR beta sequences with specific HLA alleles at a false discovery rate of 0.05. Correlated functional status among segregating V segments might be attributable to linkage disequilibrium, but an unknown experimental factor could not be ruled out. Because counts were too low, around 17 rarely observed V segments, including chromosome 9 orphons, were left out of the earlier analysis of about 500 of the donors. Most CMV-associated TCR beta chains appeared to be HLA-restricted in a later analysis, and the HLA associations seemed to be driven largely by CMV exposure. The classifier was reported to diagnose cytomegalovirus status with high specificity and sensitivity in both the original and validation cohorts. A further reported finding was that TCR beta sequences accurately predicted the HLA-A and HLA-B alleles for most subjects in the first cohort. In a later analysis, the rate of TCR association differed among HLA loci, with DRB1 alleles having the most associated TCRs and HLA-C alleles having the fewest. The authors suggested that the approach could potentially be generalized to other disease states and immunological phenotypes. Because HLA typing was missing for some donors at each locus, association tests included only the typed subset. Because the 87-base-pair reads could not distinguish some IMGT-functional V segments, including TRBV6-2 and TRBV6-3, those segments were excluded. Several of the top co-occurrence clusters appeared to be linked to parvovirus B19, influenza, CMV and Epstein-Barr virus, according to a later analysis. Roughly uniform sequencing depth across donors was assumed in presence/absence analyses, although this assumption may not hold. An association between a missense DCLRE1C variant and V-gene and J-gene trimming of TCR beta chains was found in a later genetic analysis and replicated in an independent cohort. The sequencing pipeline was judged likely to have produced a cluster of highly shared sequence variants as a technical artifact. While some public TCRs were present in many individuals, most TCR sequences turned up only very rarely across donors. For the cohort, immune exposure information was limited to CMV serostatus. This cohort had only TCR beta chains sequenced, and the lack of alpha or paired-chain data limited which features could be detected.

Library creation used the immunoSEQ multiplex PCR assay. A mixture of 60 forward primers for TCR Vbeta segments and 13 reverse primers for TCR Jbeta segments was used in the multiplex PCR. A multiplex PCR assay on genomic DNA amplified the CDR3 region of rearranged TCR beta genes. On the Illumina HiSeq System, the amplified TCR beta libraries were sequenced as 87-base-pair reads. In the source study's methods: In a later analysis, tens of millions of unique TCR beta chains were counted across the approximately 640 repertoires, and roughly 9.9 million of these chains were shared by at least two donors. To remove PCR and sequencing errors, raw reads were error-corrected and collapsed into unique sequences using a nearest-neighbor algorithm that merged closely related sequences. To assign V, D and J gene segments, CDR3 sequences were aligned to IMGT reference sequences. For a sequence to be retained, at least a six-nucleotide match to both a V gene segment and a J gene segment was required. Rearrangements were classified as productive when the CDR3 lacked stop codons and remained in frame with V and J, and all other rearrangements were classified as non-productive. CDR3 was defined according to IMGT convention as the region running from the second conserved V-encoded cysteine to the conserved J-encoded phenylalanine. The earlier analysis of 500 to 750 of the donors excluded any sequence lacking an unambiguous match to a single V gene segment. An earlier analysis of a few hundred of the donors classified V segments as functional when productive rearrangements were above 56.7% and as segregating when the standard deviation between donors was above 5%. A statistical classification framework was developed to diagnose cytomegalovirus status using the catalog of TCR beta chain sequences. In a later analysis, TCR nucleotide sequences were compared against IMGT/GENE-DB human TR gene sequences so that V and J genes could be assigned. A later analysis assigned CDR3 sequences and most-parsimonious VDJ recombination scenarios with the TCRdist pipeline. A later analysis defined each TCR beta chain by its CDR3 amino acid sequence plus V-gene family, and excluded reads lacking a unique V-gene family. A later analysis removed roughly 590 highly shared, low-generation-probability nucleotide sequences to deal with suspected cross-contamination and a sequencing artifact. In a later analysis, a clonal expansion index for each public chain was calculated from normalized within-repertoire ranks of inferred template counts. In a later analysis, generation probabilities were computed with a VDJ recombination model fitted to out-of-frame rearrangements, and the resulting probabilities were checked against IGoR. In a later analysis, hypergeometric tests were used to score TCR-TCR, TCR-HLA and TCR-CMV co-occurrence, with a repertoire-size bias correction applied to TCR pairs. False discovery rates were estimated in a later analysis by permuting HLA or CMV assignments 20 times. In a later analysis, co-occurring TCRs were grouped with DBSCAN, and TCRdist sequence similarity was added when clustering was performed within HLA-allele-positive subsets. Repertoires with fewer than 30,000 or more than 120,000 public chains were left out of co-occurrence clustering, as were about five repertoires with anomalous nucleotide sharing. TCRdb's version of the immuneACCESS table is confined to in-frame rearrangements and falls short of the full clone set. An unresolved V gene accounts for under half of the shortfall where checked; the remainder is of unknown origin. The D gene and trimming were derived from the DNA, and the V and J assignments and clone size from that table. This sample comprises approximately 110,000 clones, 70% to 85% of them detected only once. Of the sample, approximately 3% is held by the ten largest clones.

Recombination linked TRBV15 to TRBJ2-3; TRBD2 aligns with 7 central bases. This clonotype was sampled from a woman in her forties in good health and CMV-seronegative. The sample was PBMCs. The nucleotide sequence reads TGTGCCACCAGGAAGCGGGGAGCCGGGACTAGCACAGATACGCAGTATTTT. It encodes CATRKRGAGTSTDTQYF.